The sequence of this T cell receptor beta chain was determined in a study of blood T cell repertoires in COVID-19 (dated by TCRdb to 2020 to 2022). With respect to the entire study: Samples from collaborators originated in the United States, Italy and Spain and spanned both the acute and convalescent phases of COVID-19. Where available, HLA class I and class II types were taken from metadata supplied by the sample provider and were not determined by assay-based typing. The dataset comprised deeply sampled blood TCRbeta repertoires from subjects exposed to, actively infected with, or recovered from COVID-19. A de-identified subject ID, COVID-19 status, age in years and sex were almost always included in the sample metadata. The repertoires were released in a freely available public database meant as a resource for research on the immune response to SARS-CoV-2. The samples were drawn from the first 160 participants of the ongoing ImmuneRACE study and from 1,200 or so subjects provided by 6 global collaborators. The material from the prospective study consisted of cDNA or gDNA derived from T cells, B-cell-depleted T cells, or PBMCs.

On the study overall, not on this receptor specifically: Clinical and demographic metadata were provided uncurated, with the amount varying by source and participant.

This clone has only a few counts. Its antigen is still unknown. No quality values exist for individual bases; no much larger clone is one base distant. TCRbeta CDR3 regions were amplified from genomic DNA using the immunoSEQ Assay, a bias-controlled multiplex PCR. For the original study's pipeline: The number of nucleated cells in each sample was estimated from the amplification of reference gene primers within the assay. Sequence reads were collapsed and filtered to measure the absolute abundance of every unique TCRbeta CDR3 rearrangement. For each sample, productive Simpson clonality was calculated as the square root of Simpson's diversity index over productive rearrangements. The table comes from immuneACCESS by way of TCRdb, which keeps in-frame sequences with V and J called. Part of the clones is missing from these tables; in studies checked, under half for an unresolved V gene and the rest for unknown reasons. V, J and clone size are those of that table, while D and trimming were read from the DNA. The sample table contains around 50,000 clones; only one count was recorded for approximately 83% of them. Less than 75% of the sample is in the top ten clones.

Whole blood was collected in K2EDTA tubes by collaborating institutions according to the institutions' own protocols. For TCRbeta analysis, collaborators shipped samples in one of three forms: frozen whole blood, isolated PBMCs, or DNA extracted from either of those sample types. This clonotype was obtained from a man aged 70 or older with acute or convalescent COVID-19. The sequenced material came from peripheral blood.

The CDR3 protein is CASSQGGGRAQPQHF. The sequenced DNA is TGCGCCAGCAGCCAAGGAGGGGGGAGGGCCCAGCCCCAGCATTTT. Here the chain combines TRBV4-1 and TRBJ1-5, and possibly TRBD1, on 6 matching bases. Looking up the germline V gene yields CDR1 MGHRA and CDR2 YSYEKL. Taken from cysteine to phenylalanine, the CDR3 has 15 residues. The kept DNA is CDR3 alone, 45 bases in frame from the first base. V lost 1 base and J lost 7 bases; the stretch between them is 14 bases long.